Listed below are T cell receptor beta chains from one sample, sequenced in a study of cytomegalovirus exposure and HLA in healthy donors. Clones were sequenced by immunoSEQ multiplex PCR, and TCRdb holds only the in-frame ones, with some missing. The sample shows 100,000 to 150,000 clones, more than 95% of them seen only once. The sequenced material came from PBMCs. The receptors here all came from a man younger than 30 in good health and CMV-seronegative. Each CDR3 is given with its conserved first and last residue. Fields, in order: D gene, J gene, V gene, CDR3 protein, CDR3 DNA. D genes are given only for firm matches.

d_gene: .
j_gene: TRBJ2-1
v_gene: TRBV25-1
CDR3aa: CASSEWANYNEQFF
CDR3nt: TGTGCCAGCAGTGAATGGGCCAACTACAATGAGCAGTTCTTC

d_gene: TRBD1
j_gene: TRBJ2-3
v_gene: TRBV9
CDR3aa: CASSVDRGSTDTQYF
CDR3nt: TGTGCCAGCAGCGTAGACAGGGGAAGCACAGATACGCAGTATTTT

d_gene: TRBD2
j_gene: TRBJ2-7
v_gene: TRBV9
CDR3aa: CASSGEGPYEQYF
CDR3nt: TGTGCCAGCAGCGGGGAGGGCCCCTACGAGCAGTACTTC

d_gene: .
j_gene: TRBJ2-7
v_gene: TRBV6-6
CDR3aa: CASSPVAYEQYF
CDR3nt: TGTGCCAGCAGTCCGGTAGCCTACGAGCAGTACTTC

d_gene: .
j_gene: TRBJ2-7
v_gene: TRBV4-1
CDR3aa: CASSPTRLANEQYF
CDR3nt: TGCGCCAGCAGCCCAACCCGACTGGCTAACGAGCAGTACTTC

d_gene: .
j_gene: TRBJ2-7
v_gene: TRBV18
CDR3aa: CASSGTAHNEQYF
CDR3nt: TGTGCCAGCTCTGGGACTGCTCATAACGAGCAGTACTTC

d_gene: .
j_gene: TRBJ1-2
v_gene: TRBV30
CDR3aa: CAWSGGGGYTF
CDR3nt: TGTGCCTGGAGCGGAGGAGGGGGCTACACCTTC

d_gene: TRBD1
j_gene: TRBJ1-4
v_gene: TRBV7-9
CDR3aa: CASSSRRDRGRGEKLFF
CDR3nt: TGTGCCAGCAGCTCCCGCCGGGACAGGGGAAGGGGCGAAAAACTGTTTTTT

d_gene: .
j_gene: TRBJ1-2
v_gene: TRBV4-2
CDR3aa: CASSQESGSLYGYTF
CDR3nt: TGTGCCAGCAGCCAAGAATCCGGGTCGCTCTATGGCTACACCTTC

d_gene: .
j_gene: TRBJ2-5
v_gene: TRBV5-1
CDR3aa: CASRPTGTLQETQYF
CDR3nt: TGCGCCAGCAGACCCACCGGGACACTCCAAGAGACCCAGTACTTC

d_gene: .
j_gene: TRBJ1-5
v_gene: TRBV10-1
CDR3aa: CASPVVGGQPQHF
CDR3nt: TGCGCCAGCCCGGTGGTAGGAGGGCAGCCCCAGCATTTT